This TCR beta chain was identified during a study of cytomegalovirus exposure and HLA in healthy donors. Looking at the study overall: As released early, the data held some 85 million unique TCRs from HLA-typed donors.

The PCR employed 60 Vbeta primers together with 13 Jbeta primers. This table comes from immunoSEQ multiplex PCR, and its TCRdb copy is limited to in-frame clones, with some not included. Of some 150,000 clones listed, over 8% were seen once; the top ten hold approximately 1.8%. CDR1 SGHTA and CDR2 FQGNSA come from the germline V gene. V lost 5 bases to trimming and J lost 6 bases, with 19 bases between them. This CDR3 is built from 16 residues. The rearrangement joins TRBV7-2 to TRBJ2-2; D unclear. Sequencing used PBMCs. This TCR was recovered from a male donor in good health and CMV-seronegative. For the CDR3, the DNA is TGTGCCAGCAGCCCCAGGAACCCTCGTCTATCCGGGGAGCTGTTTTTT. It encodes CASSPRNPRLSGELFF.